These T cell receptor beta chains were read from a single sample in a study of cytomegalovirus exposure and HLA in healthy donors. Clones were read by immunoSEQ multiplex PCR, and TCRdb kept only the in-frame ones, dropping some. The sample records 200,000 or so clones, around 73% being singletons. Sequenced: PBMCs. These receptors came from a woman aged 30 to 39 in good health and CMV-seronegative. Both conserved end residues are part of each CDR3.

V: TRBV25-1
CDR3: CASSGGKGTGELFF

V: TRBV5-1
CDR3: CASSLAMGQGFGYTF

V: TRBV13
CDR3: CASSFRGRFEQYF

V: TRBV6-5
CDR3: CASSEAGGYSPLHF

V: TRBV28
CDR3: CASSTRTGGSTGELFF

V: TRBV5-1
CDR3: CASSLGQGADGTDTQYF

V: TRBV10-3
CDR3: CAISDWASGGMYEQFF

V: TRBV28
CDR3: CASSLSTGYEKLFF

V: TRBV5-1
CDR3: CASSLSSYEQYF

V: TRBV27
CDR3: CASKSGEGGYTF

V: TRBV18
CDR3: CASRTGTEGNTIYF

V: TRBV7-2
CDR3: CASSSGQFSYEQYF

V: TRBV5-5
CDR3: CASSPLNRRDYGYTF

V: TRBV7-9
CDR3: CASSLATGILWGYTF

V: TRBV5-1
CDR3: CASSLGLAGEETQYF

V: TRBV7-6
CDR3: CASSLRSGGSGELFF

V: TRBV9
CDR3: CASSVATGNTEAFF

V: TRBV5-1
CDR3: CASSGQRGAKNIQYF

V: TRBV18
CDR3: CASSPEGQGYGYTF

V: TRBV28
CDR3: CASSSTSGSITMEQFF

V: TRBV19
CDR3: CASSISGSGNTIYF

V: TRBV13
CDR3: CASSRGQGATYEQYF

V: TRBV28
CDR3: CASSLTLTQGGAGYTF

V: TRBV5-4
CDR3: CASSAKAGGPGLAYEQYF

V: TRBV9
CDR3: CASSVGGGDRAYGYTF

V: TRBV28
CDR3: CASSLFQNSPLHF

V: TRBV6-1
CDR3: CASGGGYNTGELFF

V: TRBV6-1
CDR3: CASSSVRFIF

V: TRBV11-2
CDR3: CASSSSGRYNEQFF

V: TRBV29-1
CDR3: CSVEGGSSIHGYTF

V: TRBV7-8
CDR3: CASSLDRDRHYEQYF

V: TRBV30
CDR3: CAWSVQLTSGGLYNEQFF

V: TRBV29-1
CDR3: CSVRDRGNTEAFF

V: TRBV2
CDR3: CASSFEGTSGNNEQFF

V: TRBV5-8
CDR3: CASSIRAQGWGEQYF

V: TRBV6-1
CDR3: CASSARRQGLNEKLFF

V: TRBV6-1
CDR3: CASNLYRNEKLFF

V: TRBV13
CDR3: CASSLGLAGPHEQYF

V: TRBV4-2
CDR3: CASSPLDRGGPYEQYF

V: TRBV6-5
CDR3: CASRRLAVVYEQYF

V: TRBV25-1
CDR3: CASSPYGTRGYTF

V: TRBV7-9
CDR3: CASSLAGGGLAGELFF

V: TRBV29-1
CDR3: CSVRPSLNTGELFF

V: TRBV10-3
CDR3: CAISESSGNYNEQFF

V: TRBV19
CDR3: CASSITGGSTEAFF

V: TRBV6-6
CDR3: CASSYWSGYEQYF

V: TRBV18
CDR3: CASSPIRIAGGSAYEQYF

V: TRBV30
CDR3: CAWSGPPGTSKEYF

V: TRBV6-1
CDR3: CASSAPGQASGNTIYF